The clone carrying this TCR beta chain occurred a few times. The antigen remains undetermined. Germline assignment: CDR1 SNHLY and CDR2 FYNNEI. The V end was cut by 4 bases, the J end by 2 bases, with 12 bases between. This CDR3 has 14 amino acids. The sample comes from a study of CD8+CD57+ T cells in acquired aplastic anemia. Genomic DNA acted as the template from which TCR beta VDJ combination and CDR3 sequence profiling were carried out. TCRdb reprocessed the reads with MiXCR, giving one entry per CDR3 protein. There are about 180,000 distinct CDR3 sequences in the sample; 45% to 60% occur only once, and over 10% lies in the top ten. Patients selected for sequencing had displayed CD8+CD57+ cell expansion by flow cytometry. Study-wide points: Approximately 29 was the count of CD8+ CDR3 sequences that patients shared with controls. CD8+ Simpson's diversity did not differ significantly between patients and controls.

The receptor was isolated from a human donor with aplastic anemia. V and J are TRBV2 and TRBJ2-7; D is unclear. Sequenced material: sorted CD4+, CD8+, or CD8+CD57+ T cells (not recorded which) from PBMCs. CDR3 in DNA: TGTGCCAGCAGTGCTAGTTTAGCTGCCTACGAGCAGTACTTC. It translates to CASSASLAAYEQYF. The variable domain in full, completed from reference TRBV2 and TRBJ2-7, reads EPEVTQTPSHQVTQMGQEVILRCVPISNHLYFYWYRQILGQKVEFLVSFYNNEISEKSEIFDDQFSVERPDGSNFTLKIRSTKLEDSAMYFCASSASLAAYEQYFGPGTRLTVT.